Included here is one T cell receptor beta chain sequence, with context. Its cognate antigen is unknown. Primed by a sample-barcoded 5' primer and a J-beta primer mix, a second PCR proceeded for about 6 to 11 cycles. TCRdb re-derived calls from the 5' RACE reads in MiXCR, one entry per CDR3 protein. The data contain about 1.6 million distinct CDR3 sequences, about 32% of them seen just once; the ten biggest clones take up 11%. The data originate from a study of blood T cells in healthy people across ages. General study points: Fewer expanded clones and more diversity marked long-lived versus aged donors.

Sequencing was carried out using blood. The TCR sequence derives from a woman aged 25 to 45 in good health.

The CDR3 region has the DNA TGTGCCAGCAGCTGCCTTAGCGGGACAGATACGCAGTATTTT. Its translation: CASSCLSGTDTQYF. The rearrangement uses TRBV13 and TRBJ2-3, with TRBD2 matching over 7 bases. Per the germline V gene, CDR1 is PRHDT and CDR2 is FYEKMQ (reference sequence). Trimming removed 4 bases from V and 3 bases from J; junction bases left unmatched: 4. This CDR3 comprises 14 residues.